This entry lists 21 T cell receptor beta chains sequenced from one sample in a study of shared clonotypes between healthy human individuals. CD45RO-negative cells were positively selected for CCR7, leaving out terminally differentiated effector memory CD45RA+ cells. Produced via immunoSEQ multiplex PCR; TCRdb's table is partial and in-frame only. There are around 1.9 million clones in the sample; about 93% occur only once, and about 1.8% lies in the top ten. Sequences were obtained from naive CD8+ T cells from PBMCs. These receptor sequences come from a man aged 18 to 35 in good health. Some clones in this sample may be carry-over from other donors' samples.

The DNA of the CDR3 is TGTGCCAGCAGTCGACCCGGGACAGGCTACAATGAGCAGTTCTTC. Amino acid sequence: CASSRPGTGYNEQFF. The genes are TRBV27 and TRBJ2-1; 8 bases are a match to TRBD1. Trimming at V came to 5 bases and at J to 3 bases, leaving 6 bases not matched to a gene. CDR3 size: 15 residues. From germline, CDR1 is MNHEY and CDR2 SMNVEV (reference sequence).

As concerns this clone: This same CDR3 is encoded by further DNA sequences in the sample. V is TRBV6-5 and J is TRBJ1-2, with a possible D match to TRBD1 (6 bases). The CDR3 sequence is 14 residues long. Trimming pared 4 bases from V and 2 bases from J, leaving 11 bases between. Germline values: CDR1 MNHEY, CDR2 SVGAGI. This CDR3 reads CASSLGGANYGYTF. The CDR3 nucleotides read TGTGCCAGCAGTTTAGGGGGGGCCAACTATGGCTACACCTTC.

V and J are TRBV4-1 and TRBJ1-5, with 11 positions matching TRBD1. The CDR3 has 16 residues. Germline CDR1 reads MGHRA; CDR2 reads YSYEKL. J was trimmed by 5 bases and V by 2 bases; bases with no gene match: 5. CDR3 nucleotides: TGCGCCAGCAGCCAACGGGACAGGGGGTCGGATCAGCCCCAGCATTTT. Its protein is CASSQRDRGSDQPQHF.

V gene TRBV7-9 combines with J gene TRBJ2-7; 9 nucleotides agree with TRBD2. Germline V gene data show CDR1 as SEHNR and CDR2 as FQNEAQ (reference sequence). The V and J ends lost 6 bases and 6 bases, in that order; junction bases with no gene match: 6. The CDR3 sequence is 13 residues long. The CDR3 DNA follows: TGTGCCAGCAGTCCAGGACTAGCGACCGAGCAGTACTTC. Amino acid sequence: CASSPGLATEQYF.

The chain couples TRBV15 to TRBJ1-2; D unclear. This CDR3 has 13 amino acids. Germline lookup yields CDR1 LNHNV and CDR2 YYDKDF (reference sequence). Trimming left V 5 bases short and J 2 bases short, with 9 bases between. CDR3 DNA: TGTGCCACCAGCCCAAGTGCGAACTATGGCTACACCTTC. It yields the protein CATSPSANYGYTF. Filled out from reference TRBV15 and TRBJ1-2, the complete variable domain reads DAMVIQNPRYQVTQFGKPVTLSCSQTLNHNVMYWYQQKSSQAPKLLFHYYDKDFNNEADTPDNFQSRRPNTSFCFLDIRSPGLGDTAMYLCATSPSANYGYTFGSGTRLTVV.

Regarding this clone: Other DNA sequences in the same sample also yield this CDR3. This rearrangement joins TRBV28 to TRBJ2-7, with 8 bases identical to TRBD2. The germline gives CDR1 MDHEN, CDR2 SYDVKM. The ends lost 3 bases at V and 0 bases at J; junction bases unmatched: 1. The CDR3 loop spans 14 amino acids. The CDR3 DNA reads TGTGCCAGCAGTTTCGCGGGAGGCTCCTACGAGCAGTACTTC. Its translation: CASSFAGGSYEQYF.

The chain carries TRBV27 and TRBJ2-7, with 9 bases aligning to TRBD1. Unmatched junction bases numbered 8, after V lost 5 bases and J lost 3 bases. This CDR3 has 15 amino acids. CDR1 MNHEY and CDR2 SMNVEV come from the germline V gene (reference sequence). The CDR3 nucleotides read TGTGCCAGCAGTCTAGATAACAGGGGGCTCTACGAGCAGTACTTC. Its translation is CASSLDNRGLYEQYF.

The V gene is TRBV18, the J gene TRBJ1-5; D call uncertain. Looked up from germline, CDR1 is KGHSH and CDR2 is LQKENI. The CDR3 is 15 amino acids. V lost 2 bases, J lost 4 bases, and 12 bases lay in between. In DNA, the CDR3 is TGTGCCAGCTCACCAGCTGTAGAGGAAAATCAGCCCCAGCATTTT. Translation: CASSPAVEENQPQHF.

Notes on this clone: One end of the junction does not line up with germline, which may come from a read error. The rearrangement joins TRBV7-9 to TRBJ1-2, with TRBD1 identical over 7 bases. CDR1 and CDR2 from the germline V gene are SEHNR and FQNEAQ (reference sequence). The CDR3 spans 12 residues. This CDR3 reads CASSPGTELESF. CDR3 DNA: TGTGCCAGCAGCCCTGGGACAGAATTGGAATCCTTC.

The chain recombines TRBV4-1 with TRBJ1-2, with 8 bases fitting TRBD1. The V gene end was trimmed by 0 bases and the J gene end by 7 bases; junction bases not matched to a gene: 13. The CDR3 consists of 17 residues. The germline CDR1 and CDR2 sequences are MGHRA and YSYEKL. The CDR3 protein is CASSQDLSNRGLFGYTF. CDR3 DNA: TGCGCCAGCAGCCAAGATCTATCGAACAGGGGGTTATTTGGCTACACCTTC.

DNA for the CDR3: TGTGCCATGAGGGGGGGCCCCTACTCCTACGAGCAGTACTTC. It specifies CAMRGGPYSYEQYF. The V gene is TRBV10-3, the J gene TRBJ2-7, with a tentative D call TRBD2 (7 bases). Germline assignment: CDR1 ENHRY and CDR2 SYGVKD. V was cut by 9 bases and J by 0 bases, with 15 bases left in between. The CDR3 has 14 residues.

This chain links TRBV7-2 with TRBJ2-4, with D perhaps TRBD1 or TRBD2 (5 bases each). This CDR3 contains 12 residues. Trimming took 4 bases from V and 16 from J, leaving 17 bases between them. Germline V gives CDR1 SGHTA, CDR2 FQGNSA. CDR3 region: CASSSFRDRPYF. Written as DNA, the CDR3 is TGTGCCAGCAGCTCCTTCCGGGACCGACCATACTTC.

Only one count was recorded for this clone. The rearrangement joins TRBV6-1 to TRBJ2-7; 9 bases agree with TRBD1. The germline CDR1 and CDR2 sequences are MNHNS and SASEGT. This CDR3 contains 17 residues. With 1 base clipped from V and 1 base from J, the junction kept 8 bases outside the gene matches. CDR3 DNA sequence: TGTGCCAGCAGTGAAGGACCGGCCGGGACAGGGTCCTACGAGCAGTACTTC. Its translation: CASSEGPAGTGSYEQYF.

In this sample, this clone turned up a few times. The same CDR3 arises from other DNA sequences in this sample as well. CDR3 nucleotides: TGTGCCAGCAGCGCCGGGACAGGGAATCAGCCCCAGCATTTT. This gives the protein CASSAGTGNQPQHF. This chain joins TRBV9 and TRBJ1-5; TRBD1 matches at 9 bases. The length of the CDR3 is 14 residues. Trimming cost V 3 bases and J 4 bases; bases outside gene matches: 2. Germline assignment: CDR1 SGDLS and CDR2 YYNGEE. Full variable domain (outside the CDR3, taken from reference TRBV9 and TRBJ1-5): DSGVTQTPKHLITATGQRVTLRCSPRSGDLSVYWYQQSLDQGLQFLIQYYNGEERAKGNILERFSAQQFPDLHSELNLSSLELGDSALYFCASSAGTGNQPQHFGDGTRLSIL.

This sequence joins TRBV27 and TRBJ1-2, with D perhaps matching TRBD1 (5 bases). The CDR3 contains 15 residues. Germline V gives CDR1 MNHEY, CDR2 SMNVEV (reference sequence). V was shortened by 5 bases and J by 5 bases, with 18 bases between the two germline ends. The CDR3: CASSQGTGGGYGYTF. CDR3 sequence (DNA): TGTGCCAGCAGTCAAGGGACGGGCGGCGGATATGGCTACACCTTC.

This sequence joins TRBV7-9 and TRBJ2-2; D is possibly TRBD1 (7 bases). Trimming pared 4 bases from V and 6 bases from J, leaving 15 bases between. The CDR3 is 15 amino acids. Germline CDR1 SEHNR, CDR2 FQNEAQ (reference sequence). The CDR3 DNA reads TGTGCCAGCAGCTCAGGGGGGACAGTCCCCGGGGAGCTGTTTTTT. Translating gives CASSSGGTVPGELFF.

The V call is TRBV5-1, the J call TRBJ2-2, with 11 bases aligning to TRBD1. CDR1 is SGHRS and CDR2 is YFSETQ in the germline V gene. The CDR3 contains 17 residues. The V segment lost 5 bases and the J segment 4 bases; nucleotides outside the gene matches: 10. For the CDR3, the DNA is TGCGCCAGCAGGCATCCTGGGACAGGGGGGATCACCGGGGAGCTGTTTTTT. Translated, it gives CASRHPGTGGITGELFF.

CDR3 sequence reads: CASSKDRVYGYTF. CDR3 bases: TGTGCCAGTAGTAAGGACAGGGTGTATGGCTACACCTTC. This chain links TRBV19 with TRBJ1-2; 8 bases line up with TRBD1. The germline V gene has CDR1 LNHDA and CDR2 SQIVND (reference sequence). Germline trimming cut 4 bases from V and 5 bases from J; bases unmatched to any gene: 3. CDR3 size: 13 residues.

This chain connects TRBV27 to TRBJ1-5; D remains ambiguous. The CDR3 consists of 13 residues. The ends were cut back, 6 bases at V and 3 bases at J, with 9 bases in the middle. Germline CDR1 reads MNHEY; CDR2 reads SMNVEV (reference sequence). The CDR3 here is CASSYSYNQPQHF. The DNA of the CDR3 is TGTGCCAGCAGCTACAGCTACAATCAGCCCCAGCATTTT.

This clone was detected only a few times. The CDR3 DNA follows: TGTGCCAGCAGTTTAGGGAAACCGGGCGCTGAAGCTTTCTTT. Protein product: CASSLGKPGAEAFF. The chain employs TRBV28 and TRBJ1-1; D ambiguous. Germline-derived CDR1 and CDR2 are MDHEN and SYDVKM. The CDR3 runs to 14 residues. The ends were cut back, 2 bases at V and 6 bases at J, with 13 bases in the middle. The whole variable domain, remainder taken from reference TRBV28 and TRBJ1-1, is DVKVTQSSRYLVKRTGEKVFLECVQDMDHENMFWYRQDPGLGLRLIYFSYDVKMKEKGDIPEGYSVSREKKERFSLILESASTNQTSMYLCASSLGKPGAEAFFGQGTRLTVV.

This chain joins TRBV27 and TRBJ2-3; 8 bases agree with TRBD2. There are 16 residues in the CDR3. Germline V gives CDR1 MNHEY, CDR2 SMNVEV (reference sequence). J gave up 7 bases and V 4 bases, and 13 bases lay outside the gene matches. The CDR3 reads CASSSMPSGSPHTQYF. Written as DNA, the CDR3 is TGTGCCAGCAGTTCAATGCCTAGCGGGTCCCCCCATACGCAGTATTTT.